Presented here are 6 T cell receptor beta chains from one specimen sequenced in a study of shared clonotypes between healthy human individuals. The protocol was immunoSEQ multiplex PCR, while the TCRdb copy is restricted to in-frame clones and leaves out a portion. The sample holds over a million clones, around 78% seen once. Sequences were obtained from memory CD4+ T cells from PBMCs. This sample's subset: CD45RA-negative fraction. These receptors were collected from a man younger than 30 in good health. Some clones in this sample may be carry-over from other donors' samples.

This chain connects TRBV5-4 to TRBJ1-4; 7 nucleotides line up with TRBD1. V shed 2 bases, J shed 5 bases, and the junction held 6 bases outside the gene matches. The CDR3 runs to 15 residues. CDR1 and CDR2 from the germline V gene are SGHNT and YYREEE (reference sequence). CDR3 in DNA: TGTGCCAGCAGCTTCCGACAGGGAGGGAATGAAAAACTGTTTTTT. Translating it yields CASSFRQGGNEKLFF.

This clone has more than one count but fewer than ten. This rearrangement joins TRBV15 to TRBJ2-3; the match to TRBD1 covers 10 bases. CDR3 length: 15 amino acids. Germline values: CDR1 LNHNV, CDR2 YYDKDF (reference sequence). V shed 5 bases, J shed 3 bases, and the junction held 5 bases outside the gene matches. The CDR3 here is CATSGGQGLTDTQYF. In DNA form, the CDR3 reads TGTGCCACCAGCGGGGGACAGGGGTTGACAGATACGCAGTATTTT. Variable domain in full (rest from reference TRBV15 and TRBJ2-3): DAMVIQNPRYQVTQFGKPVTLSCSQTLNHNVMYWYQQKSSQAPKLLFHYYDKDFNNEADTPDNFQSRRPNTSFCFLDIRSPGLGDTAMYLCATSGGQGLTDTQYFGPGTRLTVL.

As for this clone: This likely stems from a read error, as it lies one base from a far larger clone. The chain is built from TRBV6-1 and TRBJ2-7; D gene unclear. The CDR3 is 12 amino acids. CDR1 MNHNS and CDR2 SASEGT come from the germline V gene. V shed 5 bases and J shed 0 bases, with 5 bases lying between them. The DNA for the CDR3 is TGTGCCAGCAGTCCCCCCTCCTACGAGCAGTACTTC. Amino acids: CASSPPSYEQYF.

This clone was seen just once. This chain connects TRBV5-1 to TRBJ2-7, with D uncertain. Germline V gene sequence: CDR1 SGHRS, CDR2 YFSETQ. The CDR3 sequence is 15 residues long. V gave up 0 bases and J gave up 0 bases, with 10 bases separating them. The CDR3 bases are TGCGCCAGCAGCTTGGCCTCGGTCAGCTCCTACGAGCAGTACTTC. As protein: CASSLASVSSYEQYF.

V is TRBV7-2 and J is TRBJ2-6; no reliable D call. Germline V gene sequence: CDR1 SGHTA, CDR2 FQGNSA. This CDR3 region has 15 residues. Trimming cost V 2 bases and J 0 bases, with 5 bases left between them. CDR3: CASSLTSSGANVLTF. The CDR3, as DNA: TGTGCCAGCAGCTTAACGAGCTCTGGGGCCAACGTCCTGACTTTC.

The V call is TRBV19, the J call TRBJ2-7; 9 bases fit TRBD2. The length of the CDR3 is 15 residues. In germline, CDR1 is LNHDA, CDR2 SQIVND (reference sequence). V was clipped by 6 bases and J by 2 bases; unmatched bases: 8. The CDR3 region has the DNA TGTGCCAGTAGCCCCCGACTAGCGGACACCTACGAGCAGTACTTC. Protein: CASSPRLADTYEQYF.